Each of the 30 T cell receptor beta chains below was sequenced from the same sample in a study of cytomegalovirus exposure and HLA in healthy donors (dated by TCRdb to about 2017). Libraries were prepared through the immunoSEQ multiplex PCR assay. For the multiplex PCR, a mixture combining 60 forward primers for TCR Vbeta segments and 13 reverse primers for TCR Jbeta segments was used. TCRdb mirrors the immuneACCESS table, restricted to in-frame sequences. Some clones are absent from its copies; in checked studies, under half trace to an unresolved V gene, and the reason for the others is unknown. Here the sample has some 200,000 clones; 75% to 85% occur a single time. Roughly 2.5% of the sample lies in the top ten. The specimen sequenced was PBMCs. These receptors originate from a woman in her sixties or seventies in good health and CMV-seropositive.

The chain carries TRBV6-5 and TRBJ2-5; D is perhaps TRBD1 (6 bases). Judging by the DNA end, TRBJ2-7 fits better; the J call may be wrong. The CDR3 loop spans 14 amino acids. Germline V CDR1 and CDR2: MNHEY, SVGAGI. CDR3 protein: CASSRLGGSYEQYF. CDR3 sequence (DNA): TGTGCCAGCAGCCGGCTAGGGGGCTCCTACGAGCAGTACTTC.

V gene TRBV15 combines with J gene TRBJ1-2; D is unclear. V gave up 1 base and J gave up 8 bases, with 17 bases separating them. Germline V gives CDR1 LNHNV, CDR2 YYDKDF (reference sequence). CDR3 size: 15 residues. CDR3 residues: CATSRGGEGRSGYTF. The CDR3 DNA sequence: TGTGCCACCAGCAGAGGCGGGGAGGGAAGGAGCGGCTACACCTTC.

The chain is built from TRBV5-1 and TRBJ2-7; D not resolved. CDR1 and CDR2 from the germline V gene are SGHRS and YFSETQ. This CDR3 has 14 amino acids. V lost 1 base and J lost 5, with 13 bases in between. The CDR3 sequence is CASSLSSSSNEQYF. As DNA, the CDR3 is TGCGCCAGCAGCTTGTCGTCGAGTAGCAACGAGCAGTACTTC.

The chain joins TRBV19 to TRBJ1-5, with D perhaps TRBD1 (5 bases). Trimming stripped 9 bases from V and 4 bases from J, with 16 bases between. Germline V gene lookup returns CDR1 LNHDA and CDR2 SQIVND (reference sequence). The CDR3 spans 14 residues. The CDR3 bases are TGTGCCAGCCGGGGGTTAATCCAGAATCAGCCCCAGCATTTT. The encoded protein is CASRGLIQNQPQHF.

The V and J genes are TRBV6-1 and TRBJ1-5, with TRBD1 as a possible D gene (6 bases). The germline gives CDR1 MNHNS, CDR2 SASEGT. V lost 5 bases to trimming and J lost 1 base, with 12 bases between them. This CDR3 is built from 15 residues. The CDR3 spells CASSLLQGSNQPQHF. CDR3 bases: TGTGCCAGCAGTCTACTACAGGGAAGCAATCAGCCCCAGCATTTT.

A few counts support this clone. V gene TRBV7-2 combines with J gene TRBJ1-4; 11 bases match TRBD1. This CDR3 has 14 amino acids. CDR1 and CDR2 (germline): SGHTA, FQGNSA. With 4 bases clipped from V and 8 bases from J, the junction kept 3 bases outside the gene matches. CDR3 bases: TGTGCCAGCAGCTCGGGACAGGGGGGCGAAAAACTGTTTTTT. It codes for CASSSGQGGEKLFF.

This rearrangement joins TRBV25-1 to TRBJ1-4; 7 nucleotides match TRBD1. Looked up from germline, CDR1 is MGHDK and CDR2 is SYGVNS. The CDR3 runs to 14 residues. Trimming took 7 bases from V and 8 from J; bases not matched to a gene: 10. CDR3 bases: TGTGCCAGCACCTTGACAGGGCAGGAGGAAAAACTGTTTTTT. Translating gives CASTLTGQEEKLFF.

This rearrangement joins TRBV6-5 to TRBJ1-2, with 10 bases that match TRBD1. V was pared by 3 bases and J by 7 bases, with 5 bases of the junction left unmatched. The CDR3 is 14 amino acids. The germline CDR1 and CDR2 sequences are MNHEY and SVGAGI. The CDR3 nucleotides are TGTGCCAGCAGTTATGGGACAGGGGAGGGTGGCTACACCTTC. It encodes CASSYGTGEGGYTF.

J is TRBJ1-1 and V is TRBV29-1; 9 bases align to TRBD1. Germline V gene lookup returns CDR1 SQVTM and CDR2 ANQGSEA. The length of the CDR3 is 13 residues. J was trimmed by 7 bases and V by 3 bases; bases with no gene match: 6. The CDR3 DNA reads TGCAGCGTTGATCGGGACAGGGAAGGTGAAGCTTTCTTT. Translation gives CSVDRDREGEAFF.

This chain connects TRBV2 to TRBJ1-4, with D perhaps TRBD1 (5 bases). V lost 5 bases, J lost 8 bases, and 12 bases lay in between. The CDR3 runs 13 residues. Germline CDR1 SNHLY, CDR2 FYNNEI. The CDR3 here is CASSWQGGEKLFF. The CDR3 bases are TGTGCCAGCAGTTGGCAGGGTGGAGAAAAACTGTTTTTT.

Of note for this clone: An end of the junction differs from the germline gene, which may be a read error. V usage is TRBV6-1 and J usage is TRBJ1-5, with 8 bases identical to TRBD1. The CDR3 has 16 residues. Germline V gene lookup returns CDR1 MNHNS and CDR2 SASEGT. CDR3 in DNA: TGTGCCAGCAGCGAAGGGACAGGCTATAGCAATCAGCCCCAGCATTTT. Residues: CASSEGTGYSNQPQHF.

The chain recombines TRBV30 with TRBJ2-5; 12 nucleotides line up with TRBD2. Trimming cost V 4 bases and J 2 bases; bases outside gene matches: 14. From germline, CDR1 is GTSNPN and CDR2 SVGIG (reference sequence). The CDR3 length is 18 residues. In nucleotides, the CDR3 is TGTGCCTGGAACAGAAGGACTAGCGGGACCCGGCCTCAAGAGACCCAGTACTTC. Protein sequence: CAWNRRTSGTRPQETQYF.

The chain combines TRBV15 with TRBJ2-5; D unclear. CDR3 length: 16 amino acids. Trimming took off 6 bases at V and 2 bases at J, with 19 bases between the two ends. Germline CDR1 is LNHNV and CDR2 is YYDKDF (reference sequence). The DNA for the CDR3 is TGTGCCACCAGGAGTTTAGGCATCACAGAACAAGAGACCCAGTACTTC. Protein product: CATRSLGITEQETQYF.

The chain combines TRBV11-2 with TRBJ2-2, with unresolved D. V lost 0 bases to trimming and J lost 4 bases, with 6 bases between them. The germline CDR1 and CDR2 sequences are SGHAT and FQNNGV. The CDR3 has 14 amino acids. CDR3 residues: CASSLELGTGELFF. The CDR3 nucleotides are TGTGCCAGCAGCTTAGAACTCGGCACCGGGGAGCTGTTTTTT.

V gene TRBV9 combines with J gene TRBJ1-3, with D perhaps matching TRBD1 (6 bases). V was pared by 4 bases and J by 0 bases, with 11 bases between. This CDR3 has 15 amino acids. Per germline, CDR1 SGDLS and CDR2 YYNGEE. As DNA, the CDR3 is TGTGCCAGCAGCTCTACAGGGAGCTCTGGAAACACCATATATTTT. Translated, it gives CASSSTGSSGNTIYF.

V gene TRBV5-1 combines with J gene TRBJ2-7; perhaps TRBD1 as D (5 bases). Trimming took off 4 bases at V and 2 bases at J, with 19 bases between the two ends. This CDR3 contains 16 residues. The germline V gene encodes CDR1 SGHRS and CDR2 YFSETQ. The CDR3, as DNA: TGCGCCAGCAGCGGGGTGGGGCGTCAGGGCACCTACGAGCAGTACTTC. Protein product: CASSGVGRQGTYEQYF.

V gene TRBV7-9 combines with J gene TRBJ1-2; D not certain. Germline CDR1 reads SEHNR; CDR2 reads FQNEAQ (reference sequence). V was cut by 10 bases and J by 6 bases, with 12 bases left in between. The CDR3 covers 11 residues. In nucleotides, the CDR3 is TGTGCCATTGGCCAGTATGATGGCTACACCTTC. It encodes CAIGQYDGYTF.

The chain couples TRBV7-8 to TRBJ1-1, with D tentatively TRBD1 (5 bases). Trimming took 4 bases from V and 8 from J, leaving 14 bases between them. This CDR3 region has 13 residues. CDR1 is SGHVS and CDR2 is FQNEAQ in the germline V gene. CDR3 region: CASSSDRNGEAFF. The CDR3 DNA sequence: TGTGCCAGCAGCTCCGACAGAAACGGCGAAGCTTTCTTT.

The V call is TRBV28, the J call TRBJ1-2; D might be TRBD1 (6 bases). Germline loops: CDR1 MDHEN, CDR2 SYDVKM. The CDR3 length is 14 residues. V was clipped by 5 bases and J by 7 bases, with 17 bases between them. CDR3 in amino acids: CASSPVAGVGGYTF. The DNA of the CDR3 is TGTGCCAGCAGTCCCGTCGCAGGGGTCGGTGGCTACACCTTC.

Of note for this clone: The sample carries other DNA sequences with the same CDR3. The chain couples TRBV19 to TRBJ1-6; D is perhaps TRBD1 (6 bases). With 5 bases removed from V and 10 bases from J, the gap between germline ends came to 18 bases. From germline, CDR1 is LNHDA and CDR2 SQIVND (reference sequence). The CDR3 loop spans 15 amino acids. In DNA, the CDR3 is TGTGCCAGTAGTCCACTACAGGGTTTAGGATCACCCCTCCACTTT. Translation: CASSPLQGLGSPLHF.

V gene TRBV5-1 combines with J gene TRBJ2-7; TRBD2 might be the D (5 bases). Germline V gene sequence: CDR1 SGHRS, CDR2 YFSETQ. V shed 3 bases and J shed 7 bases, with 20 bases lying between them. This CDR3 comprises 15 residues. CDR3 residues: CASSSGLPGEVEQYF. CDR3 DNA sequence: TGCGCCAGCAGCTCAGGACTTCCTGGGGAAGTGGAGCAGTACTTC.

In this sample, this clone turned up a few times. The chain joins TRBV28 to TRBJ2-1, with 7 positions matching TRBD1. V shed 6 bases and J 4 bases; nucleotides not matched to a gene: 6. The germline V gene encodes CDR1 MDHEN and CDR2 SYDVKM. This CDR3 has 14 amino acids. CDR3 nucleotide sequence: TGTGCCAGCAGGACAGGGATTCTTTACAATGAGCAGTTCTTC. Its protein is CASRTGILYNEQFF. Together with reference TRBV28 and TRBJ2-1, the CDR3 gives the full variable domain: DVKVTQSSRYLVKRTGEKVFLECVQDMDHENMFWYRQDPGLGLRLIYFSYDVKMKEKGDIPEGYSVSREKKERFSLILESASTNQTSMYLCASRTGILYNEQFFGPGTRLTVL.

This chain joins TRBV6-6 and TRBJ2-7, with TRBD2 matching over 13 bases. The CDR3 is 15 residues long. Unmatched junction bases numbered 3, after V lost 0 bases and J lost 7 bases. CDR1 is MNHNY and CDR2 is SVGAGI in the germline V gene (reference sequence). The CDR3 protein is CASSYSTSGGLEQYF. CDR3 DNA: TGTGCCAGCAGTTACTCGACTAGCGGGGGGTTAGAGCAGTACTTC.

This clone was picked up a small number of times. The chain employs TRBV7-8 and TRBJ1-3; 7 bases agree with TRBD1. The V segment lost 1 base and the J segment 0 bases; nucleotides outside the gene matches: 3. The CDR3 loop spans 16 amino acids. The germline V gene encodes CDR1 SGHVS and CDR2 FQNEAQ. CDR3 coding DNA: TGTGCCAGCAGCTTAGTGTACAGGGGCTCTGGAAACACCATATATTTT. It codes for CASSLVYRGSGNTIYF. Complete variable domain (other parts from reference TRBV7-8 and TRBJ1-3): GAGVSQSPRYKVAKRGQDVALRCDPISGHVSLFWYQQALGQGPEFLTYFQNEAQLDKSGLPSDRFFAERPEGSVSTLKIQRTQQEDSAVYLCASSLVYRGSGNTIYFGEGSWLTVV.

Notes on this clone: Other nucleotide sequences in the sample specify the same CDR3. The gene calls are TRBV7-9 and TRBJ1-1; 7 bases are shared with TRBD1. Germline V gene lookup returns CDR1 SEHNR and CDR2 FQNEAQ (reference sequence). The CDR3 has 13 amino acids. The J segment lost 3 bases and the V segment lost 2 bases, leaving 0 bases of the junction unmatched. The CDR3 spells CASSLQGDTEAFF. CDR3 bases: TGTGCCAGCAGCTTACAGGGGGACACTGAAGCTTTCTTT.

A remark on this clone: This may be a read error: a much more frequent sequence differs by one nucleotide. This chain links TRBV2 with TRBJ1-2, with a weak D call TRBD1 (6 bases). Germline CDR1 and CDR2: SNHLY and FYNNEI. CDR3 size: 13 residues. V was shortened by 6 bases and J by 2 bases, with 10 bases between the two germline ends. In DNA, the CDR3 is TGTGCCAGCAGCCCGGACAGCAACTATGGCTACACCTTC. It translates to CASSPDSNYGYTF.

The chain recombines TRBV6-5 with TRBJ2-4, with TRBD2 matching over 7 bases. The CDR3 totals 15 residues. J gave up 0 bases and V 4 bases, and 3 bases lay outside the gene matches. Germline CDR1 reads MNHEY; CDR2 reads SVGAGI. This CDR3 reads CASSSSGVAKNIQYF. In DNA, the CDR3 is TGTGCCAGCAGTTCCAGCGGGGTAGCCAAAAACATTCAGTACTTC.

V usage is TRBV25-1 and J usage is TRBJ1-6; D is uncertain. Trimming shortened V by 0 bases and J by 13 bases, and 13 bases separated the two germline ends. The CDR3 totals 14 residues. CDR1 and CDR2 from the germline V gene are MGHDK and SYGVNS. The CDR3 nucleotides are TGTGCCAGCAGTGAATATACAGATTCAAGTCCCCTCCACTTT. Amino acid sequence: CASSEYTDSSPLHF.

The genes are TRBV10-1 and TRBJ2-5, with 14 nucleotides matching TRBD2. The CDR3 has 16 residues. The J segment lost 5 bases and the V segment lost 6 bases, leaving 8 bases of the junction unmatched. In germline, CDR1 is WNHNN, CDR2 SYGVQD (reference sequence). CDR3 sequence reads: CASRTGTSGRGETQYF. The CDR3 region has the DNA TGCGCCAGCAGAACCGGGACTAGCGGGAGAGGCGAGACCCAGTACTTC.

The V gene is TRBV9, the J gene TRBJ2-2; D perhaps matches TRBD1 (6 bases). Per the germline V gene, CDR1 is SGDLS and CDR2 is YYNGEE. V was clipped by 3 bases and J by 4 bases, with 13 bases between them. The CDR3 loop spans 15 amino acids. The CDR3 sequence: CASSAGQMGTGELFF. The CDR3 nucleotides are TGTGCCAGCAGCGCCGGACAGATGGGCACCGGGGAGCTGTTTTTT.